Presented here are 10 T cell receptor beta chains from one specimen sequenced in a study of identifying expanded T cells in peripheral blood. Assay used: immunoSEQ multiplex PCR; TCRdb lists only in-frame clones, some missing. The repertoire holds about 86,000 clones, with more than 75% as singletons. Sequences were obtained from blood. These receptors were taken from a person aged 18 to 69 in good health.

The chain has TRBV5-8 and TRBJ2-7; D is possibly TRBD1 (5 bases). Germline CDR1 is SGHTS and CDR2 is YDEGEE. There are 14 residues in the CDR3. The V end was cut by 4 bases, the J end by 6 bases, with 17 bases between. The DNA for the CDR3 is TGTGCCAGCAGCCGACCCTTATTTACAGGCGAGCAGTACTTC. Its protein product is CASSRPLFTGEQYF.

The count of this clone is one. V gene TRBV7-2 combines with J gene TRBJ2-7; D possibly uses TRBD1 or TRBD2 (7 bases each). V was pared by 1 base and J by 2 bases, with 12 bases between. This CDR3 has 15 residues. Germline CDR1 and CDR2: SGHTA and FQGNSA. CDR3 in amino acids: CASSLDPGGAYEQYF. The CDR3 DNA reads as TGTGCCAGCAGCTTAGATCCAGGGGGGGCCTACGAGCAGTACTTC.

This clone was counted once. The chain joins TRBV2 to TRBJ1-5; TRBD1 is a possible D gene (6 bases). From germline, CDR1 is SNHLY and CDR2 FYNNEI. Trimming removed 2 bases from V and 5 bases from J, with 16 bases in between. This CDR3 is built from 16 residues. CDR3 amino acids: CASSEYRGRGYQPQHF. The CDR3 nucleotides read TGTGCCAGCAGTGAATATAGGGGCAGGGGATATCAGCCCCAGCATTTT.

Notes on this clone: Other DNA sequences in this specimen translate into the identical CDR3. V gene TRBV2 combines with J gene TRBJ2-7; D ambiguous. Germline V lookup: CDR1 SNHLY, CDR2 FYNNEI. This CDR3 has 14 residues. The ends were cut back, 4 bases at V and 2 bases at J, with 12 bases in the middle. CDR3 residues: CASSAGRVAYEQYF. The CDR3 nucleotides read TGTGCCAGCAGTGCAGGCCGGGTGGCCTACGAGCAGTACTTC.

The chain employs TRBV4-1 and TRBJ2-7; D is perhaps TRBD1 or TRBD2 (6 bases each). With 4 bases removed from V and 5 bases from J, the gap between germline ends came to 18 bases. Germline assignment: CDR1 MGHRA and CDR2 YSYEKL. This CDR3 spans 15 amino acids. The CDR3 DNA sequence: TGCGCCAGCAGCCTGGGAACAGGGAGGACTAACGAGCAGTACTTC. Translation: CASSLGTGRTNEQYF.

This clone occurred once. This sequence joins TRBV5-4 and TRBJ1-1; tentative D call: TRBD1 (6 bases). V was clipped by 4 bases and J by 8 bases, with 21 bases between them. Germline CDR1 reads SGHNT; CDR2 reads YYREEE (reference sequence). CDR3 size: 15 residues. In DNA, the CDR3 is TGTGCCAGCAGCCCGGGGACACATGCTTCGTGGGAAGCTTTCTTT. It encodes CASSPGTHASWEAFF. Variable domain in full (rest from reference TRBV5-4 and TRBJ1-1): ETGVTQSPTHLIKTRGQQVTLRCSSQSGHNTVSWYQQALGQGPQFIFQYYREEENGRGNFPPRFSGLQFPNYSSELNVNALELDDSALYLCASSPGTHASWEAFFGQGTRLTVV.

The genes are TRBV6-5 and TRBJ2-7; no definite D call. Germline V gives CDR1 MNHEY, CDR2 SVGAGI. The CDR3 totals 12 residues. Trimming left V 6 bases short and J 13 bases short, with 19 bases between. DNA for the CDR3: TGTGCCAGCAGCTCGCTCTCCATCAGAGAATACTTC. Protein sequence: CASSSLSIREYF.

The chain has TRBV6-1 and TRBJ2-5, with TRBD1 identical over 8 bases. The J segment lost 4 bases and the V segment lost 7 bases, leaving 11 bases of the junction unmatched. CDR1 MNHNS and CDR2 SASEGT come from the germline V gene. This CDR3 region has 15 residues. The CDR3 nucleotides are TGTGCCAGCACCACCGGGACAGGTTCTAGAGAGACCCAGTACTTC. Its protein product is CASTTGTGSRETQYF.

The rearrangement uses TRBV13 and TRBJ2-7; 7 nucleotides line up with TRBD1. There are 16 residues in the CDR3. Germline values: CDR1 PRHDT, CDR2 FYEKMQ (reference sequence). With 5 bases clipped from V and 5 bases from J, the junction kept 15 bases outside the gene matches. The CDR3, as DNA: TGTGCCAGCAGCCGTCCCCAGTACAGGGGAAGTCACGAGCAGTACTTC. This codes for CASSRPQYRGSHEQYF.

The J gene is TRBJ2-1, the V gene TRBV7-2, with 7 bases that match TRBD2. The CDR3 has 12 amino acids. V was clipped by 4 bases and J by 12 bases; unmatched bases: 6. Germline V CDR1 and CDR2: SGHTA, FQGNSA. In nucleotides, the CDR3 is TGTGCCAGCAGCTGGGGAGGGGAGTGGCAGTTCTTC. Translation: CASSWGGEWQFF. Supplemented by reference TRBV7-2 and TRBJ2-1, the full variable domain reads GAGVSQSPSNKVTEKGKDVELRCDPISGHTALYWYRQSLGQGLEFLIYFQGNSAPDKSGLPSDRFSAERTGGSVSTLTIQRTQQEDSAVYLCASSWGGEWQFFGPGTRLTVL.